This T cell receptor (beta chain) stems from a study of OX40 agonist ivuxolimab in advanced cancers. About the research overall: Eligibility admitted prior anti-PD-1, anti-PD-L1 or anti-CTLA-4 therapy; about 40% had some.

This clone is deemed medium-sized. Antigen unknown. TCRdb's copy holds only in-frame clones and misses some; the assay was immunoSEQ multiplex PCR. The repertoire holds 15,000 to 25,000 clones, with around 83% as singletons. Whole-study findings and limits: Researchers report that CD8+ T cells had, on average, more expanded clones than CD4+. Some patients who did not respond also had low normalized T-cell clonal expansion. Researchers did not determine the expanded peripheral T cells' antigen specificity.

The germline V gene has CDR1 MNHEY and CDR2 SMNVEV (reference sequence). V lost 1 base and J lost 4; bases outside the gene matches: 3. The CDR3 covers 15 residues. This clonotype originated in an adult with an advanced solid tumor such as melanoma, head and neck, liver or kidney cancer. V usage is TRBV27 and J usage is TRBJ2-7, with 11 nucleotides matching TRBD1. The sequenced sample was CD4+ or CD8+ T cells sorted from blood, obtained in a trial of the OX40 agonist ivuxolimab. The CDR3 DNA sequence: TGTGCCAGCAGTTTATTGGGGACAGGGGGGTACGAGCAGTACTTC. As protein: CASSLLGTGGYEQYF.